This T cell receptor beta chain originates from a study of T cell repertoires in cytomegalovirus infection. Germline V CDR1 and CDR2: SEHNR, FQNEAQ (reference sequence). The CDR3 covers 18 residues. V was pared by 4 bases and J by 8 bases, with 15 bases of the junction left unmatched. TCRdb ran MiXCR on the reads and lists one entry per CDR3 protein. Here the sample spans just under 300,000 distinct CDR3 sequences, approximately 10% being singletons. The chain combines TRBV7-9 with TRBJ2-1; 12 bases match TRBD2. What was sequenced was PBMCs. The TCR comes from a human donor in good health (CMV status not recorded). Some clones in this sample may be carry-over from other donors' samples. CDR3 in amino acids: CASSSTSGGRPRTDEQFF. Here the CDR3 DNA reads TGTGCCAGCAGCTCGACTAGCGGGGGCCGACCCCGTACGGATGAGCAGTTCTTC.